The 27 T cell receptor beta chains below come from one sample, sequenced in a study of cytomegalovirus exposure and HLA in healthy donors. PCR employed 60 Vbeta and 13 Jbeta primers. The assay was immunoSEQ multiplex PCR, and TCRdb's table has in-frame clones only and misses some. The sample consists of 140,000 to 150,000 clones, roughly 80% of them appearing once. The sample comprised PBMCs. All receptors come from a male donor in good health and CMV-seronegative.

CDR3 DNA sequence: TGCGCCAGCAGGCAGGTGGGGGGGCAGCACAACACCATATATTTT. As protein: CASRQVGGQHNTIYF. The chain uses TRBV4-3 and TRBJ1-3, with D perhaps matching TRBD1 (6 bases). V was clipped by 6 bases and J by 7 bases, with 19 bases between them. Germline loops: CDR1 LGHNA, CDR2 YSLEER. The CDR3 is made up of 15 amino acids.

This clone has just a few counts. V gene TRBV5-5 combines with J gene TRBJ1-2; the match to TRBD1 covers 9 bases. Germline assignment: CDR1 SGHKS and CDR2 YYEKEE (reference sequence). The CDR3 is made up of 15 amino acids. J gave up 8 bases and V 0 bases, and 8 bases lay outside the gene matches. DNA for the CDR3: TGTGCCAGCAGCTTGGGGGGGACAGGGCGTTTAGGCTACACCTTC. The encoded protein is CASSLGGTGRLGYTF.

This clone has only one observation. The chain couples TRBV5-8 to TRBJ1-2; D unclear. The ends were cut back, 2 bases at V and 1 base at J, with 12 bases in the middle. Looked up from germline, CDR1 is SGHTS and CDR2 is YDEGEE. The CDR3 is 15 residues long. The CDR3 region is CASSLVGTNNYGYTF. In nucleotides, the CDR3 is TGTGCCAGCAGCTTAGTAGGAACTAATAACTATGGCTACACCTTC.

V and J are TRBV2 and TRBJ2-3; 7 bases are a match to TRBD1. The germline V gene encodes CDR1 SNHLY and CDR2 FYNNEI. There are 16 residues in the CDR3. V shed 5 bases and J 2 bases; nucleotides not matched to a gene: 10. This CDR3 is CASSYTWTGHTDTQYF. The CDR3 bases are TGTGCCAGCAGTTATACATGGACAGGACACACAGATACGCAGTATTTT.

Turning to this clone: One end of the junction does not line up with germline, which may come from a read error. This sequence joins TRBV6-4 and TRBJ1-6; weak D call: TRBD1 (6 bases). CDR3 size: 14 residues. Germline assignment: CDR1 MRHNA and CDR2 SNTAGT. The CDR3 region has the DNA TGTGCCGGCAGTGACCAGGGGAATAGTTCACCCCTCCACTTT. Its translation is CAGSDQGNSSPLHF.

V and J are TRBV11-1 and TRBJ2-1; D is perhaps TRBD2 (6 bases). V lost 2 bases, J lost 5 bases, and 13 bases lay in between. Germline assignment: CDR1 SGHAT and CDR2 FQDESV (reference sequence). CDR3 length: 15 residues. The CDR3 is CASSLFAGKHNEQFF. CDR3 bases: TGTGCCAGCAGCTTATTCGCGGGGAAGCACAATGAGCAGTTCTTC.

The genes are TRBV18 and TRBJ1-5, with D hard to call. Trimming took off 2 bases at V and 4 bases at J, with 6 bases between the two ends. The CDR3 spans 13 residues. CDR1 and CDR2 (germline): KGHSH, LQKENI. CDR3 region: CASSPSRNQPQHF. The CDR3, as DNA: TGTGCCAGCTCACCATCCAGAAATCAGCCCCAGCATTTT.

A few counts support this clone. The chain joins TRBV19 to TRBJ1-5, with TRBD1 identical over 7 bases. Germline CDR1 LNHDA, CDR2 SQIVND (reference sequence). Germline trimming cut 10 bases from V and 7 bases from J; bases unmatched to any gene: 13. The CDR3 extends over 14 amino acids. Written as DNA, the CDR3 is TGTGCCACCAAAAGAAGACAGGGTAACCAGCCCCAGCATTTT. It translates to CATKRRQGNQPQHF.

The CDR3 DNA sequence: TGTGCCAGCAGTTTGGACAGGAGGAGCAATCAGCCCCAGCATTTT. Its translation: CASSLDRRSNQPQHF. The chain has TRBV27 and TRBJ1-5; 7 nucleotides line up with TRBD1. The germline V gene encodes CDR1 MNHEY and CDR2 SMNVEV (reference sequence). This CDR3 contains 15 residues. Losses at the gene ends were 3 bases for V and 1 base for J; bases not matched to a gene: 3.

The chain uses TRBV9 and TRBJ2-7; 7 bases map to TRBD2. The CDR3 loop spans 15 amino acids. Unmatched junction bases numbered 7, after V lost 0 bases and J lost 4 bases. Germline loops: CDR1 SGDLS, CDR2 YYNGEE. CDR3 residues: CASSVAGASGYEQYF. The CDR3 nucleotides are TGTGCCAGCAGCGTAGCCGGGGCTAGCGGATACGAGCAGTACTTC.

The J gene is TRBJ1-1, the V gene TRBV6-4; weak D call: TRBD1 (6 bases). The CDR3 runs to 14 residues. Trimming shortened V by 6 bases and J by 0 bases, and 11 bases separated the two germline ends. Germline CDR1 and CDR2: MRHNA and SNTAGT. This CDR3 is CASRRTVMNTEAFF. For the CDR3, the DNA is TGTGCCAGCAGAAGGACAGTCATGAACACTGAAGCTTTCTTT.

The V call is TRBV18, the J call TRBJ2-1; 10 positions agree with TRBD1. CDR3 length: 15 residues. CDR1 and CDR2 (germline): KGHSH, LQKENI. V dropped 4 bases and J dropped 6; count of bases not matched to a gene: 6. CDR3 sequence: CASSRGTGDLNEQFF. CDR3 nucleotides: TGTGCCAGCTCACGCGGGACAGGGGACCTCAATGAGCAGTTCTTC.

The V gene is TRBV19, the J gene TRBJ2-7; 7 bases agree with TRBD1. The CDR3 has 13 amino acids. The germline V gene encodes CDR1 LNHDA and CDR2 SQIVND (reference sequence). V lost 5 bases to trimming and J lost 5 bases; unmatched junction nucleotides: 6. The CDR3: CASSPQQGNEQYF. The CDR3, as DNA: TGTGCCAGTAGTCCTCAACAGGGGAACGAGCAGTACTTC. The full variable domain, its missing parts supplied by reference TRBV19 and TRBJ2-7, is DGGITQSPKYLFRKEGQNVTLSCEQNLNHDAMYWYRQDPGQGLRLIYYSQIVNDFQKGDIAEGYSVSREKKESFPLTVTSAQKNPTAFYLCASSPQQGNEQYFGPGTRLTVT.

In its sample, this clone was seen once. The chain has TRBV23-1 and TRBJ1-5, with TRBD1 matching over 8 bases. TRBV23-1 is identified as an open reading frame with a role that is uncertain. The CDR3 loop spans 19 amino acids. Trimming cost V 5 bases and J 0 bases; bases outside gene matches: 15. CDR3 coding DNA: TGCGCCAGCAGTACCCGACAGGGGCGGGGAATATTTAGCAATCAGCCCCAGCATTTT. This codes for CASSTRQGRGIFSNQPQHF.

This clone was found a few times. V gene TRBV2 combines with J gene TRBJ2-7, with 10 positions matching TRBD2. Trimming at V came to 4 bases and at J to 1 base, leaving 7 bases not matched to a gene. Per germline, CDR1 SNHLY and CDR2 FYNNEI. CDR3 length: 16 amino acids. CDR3 bases: TGTGCCAGCAGTGCTAGGGCTAGCGGGAGATCCTACGAGCAGTACTTC. It codes for CASSARASGRSYEQYF. The variable domain in full, with the rest retrieved from reference TRBV2 and TRBJ2-7, is EPEVTQTPSHQVTQMGQEVILRCVPISNHLYFYWYRQILGQKVEFLVSFYNNEISEKSEIFDDQFSVERPDGSNFTLKIRSTKLEDSAMYFCASSARASGRSYEQYFGPGTRLTVT.

The chain recombines TRBV28 with TRBJ1-5; 7 nucleotides align to TRBD1. V shed 4 bases and J 1 base; nucleotides not matched to a gene: 4. CDR1 MDHEN and CDR2 SYDVKM come from the germline V gene. CDR3 size: 15 residues. The CDR3: CASSSTGKSNQPQHF. In DNA, the CDR3 is TGTGCCAGCAGTTCGACAGGGAAGAGCAATCAGCCCCAGCATTTT.

This chain joins TRBV13 and TRBJ2-1, with D perhaps matching TRBD2 (5 bases). Trimming stripped 0 bases from V and 5 bases from J, with 11 bases between. The CDR3 sequence is 15 residues long. CDR1 PRHDT and CDR2 FYEKMQ come from the germline V gene (reference sequence). Here the CDR3 DNA reads TGTGCCAGCAGCTTAGGCGGGGTAGGGCACAATGAGCAGTTCTTC. Amino acids: CASSLGGVGHNEQFF.

This chain connects TRBV2 to TRBJ1-2; TRBD1 is a possible D gene (5 bases). The CDR3 runs to 15 residues. The V and J ends lost 7 bases and 1 base respectively, with 16 bases between them. CDR1 SNHLY and CDR2 FYNNEI come from the germline V gene. Here the CDR3 reads CASTQWGGSNYGYTF. The CDR3 DNA reads TGTGCCAGCACCCAATGGGGGGGGAGTAACTATGGCTACACCTTC.

The J gene is TRBJ2-7, the V gene TRBV6-5; possibly TRBD1 for D (5 bases). Germline V lookup: CDR1 MNHEY, CDR2 SVGAGI. V was clipped by 2 bases and J by 4 bases, with 12 bases between them. The CDR3 is made up of 14 amino acids. CDR3 in DNA: TGTGCCAGCAGTTACAGGGGAAACTCGTACGAGCAGTACTTC. Translating gives CASSYRGNSYEQYF.

The chain employs TRBV7-6 and TRBJ2-7; no clear D. Between the trimmed V and J ends, which lost 4 bases and 0 bases, there was a span of 10 bases. This CDR3 comprises 14 residues. Germline V gene data show CDR1 as SGHVS and CDR2 as FNYEAQ. The CDR3 is CASSSTPDSYEQYF. Here the CDR3 DNA reads TGTGCCAGCAGCTCGACACCCGACTCCTACGAGCAGTACTTC.

This clone was found once. The chain carries TRBV2 and TRBJ2-1, with D possibly being TRBD2 (6 bases). The length of the CDR3 is 12 residues. Germline V gene sequence: CDR1 SNHLY, CDR2 FYNNEI. V lost 5 bases to trimming and J lost 15 bases, with 17 bases between them. The CDR3 protein is CASSPLGGEPFF. In DNA form, the CDR3 reads TGTGCCAGCAGTCCGTTGGGGGGAGAACCGTTCTTC.

The chain employs TRBV19 and TRBJ1-1; the match to TRBD1 covers 11 bases. Germline loops: CDR1 LNHDA, CDR2 SQIVND (reference sequence). The CDR3 spans 14 residues. The junction had 10 bases not matched to a gene; V was cut back by 5 bases and J by 11 bases. The CDR3 region is CASSPDRGRMWAFF. The CDR3 nucleotides read TGTGCCAGTAGTCCGGACAGGGGGCGGATGTGGGCTTTCTTT.

The rearrangement joins TRBV15 to TRBJ2-1; perhaps TRBD2 as D (6 bases). Germline V gives CDR1 LNHNV, CDR2 YYDKDF (reference sequence). Trimming shortened V by 3 bases and J by 5 bases, and 8 bases separated the two germline ends. The CDR3 has 13 residues. The DNA for the CDR3 is TGTGCCACCAGCAGCGGAGGGAACAATGAGCAGTTCTTC. As protein: CATSSGGNNEQFF.

This clone was counted once. The J gene is TRBJ1-3, the V gene TRBV7-2; 8 nucleotides match TRBD1. The germline gives CDR1 SGHTA, CDR2 FQGNSA. Unmatched junction bases numbered 4, after V lost 5 bases and J lost 1 base. The CDR3 is 15 residues long. The CDR3 region has the DNA TGTGCCAGCAGCGATTACAGGGGGTCTGGAAACACCATATATTTT. This gives the protein CASSDYRGSGNTIYF.

This chain connects TRBV19 to TRBJ1-1; D ambiguous. Germline V CDR1 and CDR2: LNHDA, SQIVND (reference sequence). Trimming stripped 2 bases from V and 8 bases from J, with 9 bases between. CDR3 length: 12 residues. The CDR3 loop is CASSISEGEAFF. The CDR3 DNA reads TGTGCCAGTAGTATAAGTGAGGGAGAAGCTTTCTTT.

The chain has TRBV11-1 and TRBJ2-7; no firm D call. The V gene's germline CDR1 is SGHAT and CDR2 FQDESV (reference sequence). The V end was cut by 2 bases, the J end by 2 bases, with 13 bases between. CDR3 length: 15 residues. The CDR3 protein is CASSLSADWAYEQYF. The CDR3 nucleotides read TGTGCCAGCAGCTTAAGTGCGGATTGGGCCTACGAGCAGTACTTC.

As regards this clone: Because it lacks the conserved phenylalanine or tryptophan at the end, this CDR3 is likely a read error. V usage is TRBV19 and J usage is TRBJ1-6, with 9 bases fitting TRBD1. The CDR3 sequence is 16 residues long. Germline values: CDR1 LNHDA, CDR2 SQIVND (reference sequence). The trim removed 3 bases at V and 10 bases at J, leaving 10 bases unmatched. Here the CDR3 DNA reads TGTGCCAGTAGTATTGGTTTACAGGGGGCCTTATCACCCCTCCACCTT. Residues: CASSIGLQGALSPLHL.